The entry below gives a single TCR beta chain sequence along with its context. Its antigen is still unknown. The sample comes from a study of identical twins. The CDR3 spans 17 residues. Germline lookup yields CDR1 SGDLS and CDR2 YYNGEE. Trimming took off 0 bases at V and 0 bases at J, with 15 bases between the two ends. cDNA molecules carried unique molecular identifiers, and template switching added a universal primer site. Using its own MiXCR run on the 5' RACE reads, TCRdb lists one record per CDR3 protein. This table holds a few hundred thousand distinct CDR3 sequences, roughly 10% found once. Overall study findings and caveats: The authors noted that invariant MAIT and iNKT cells could partly confound zero-insertion analyses.

The same sample was also used in a study of yellow fever vaccine responses in identical twins.

The specimen was CD8+ T cells sorted from blood. This sequence was found in a woman between 18 and 30 years old in good health. V usage is TRBV9 and J usage is TRBJ1-2; maybe TRBD1 (5 bases). The CDR3 reads CASSVDLTDNPNYGYTF. CDR3 in DNA: TGTGCCAGCAGCGTAGATCTTACGGACAACCCTAACTATGGCTACACCTTC. The whole variable domain, filled in from reference TRBV9 and TRBJ1-2, reads DSGVTQTPKHLITATGQRVTLRCSPRSGDLSVYWYQQSLDQGLQFLIQYYNGEERAKGNILERFSAQQFPDLHSELNLSSLELGDSALYFCASSVDLTDNPNYGYTFGSGTRLTVV.